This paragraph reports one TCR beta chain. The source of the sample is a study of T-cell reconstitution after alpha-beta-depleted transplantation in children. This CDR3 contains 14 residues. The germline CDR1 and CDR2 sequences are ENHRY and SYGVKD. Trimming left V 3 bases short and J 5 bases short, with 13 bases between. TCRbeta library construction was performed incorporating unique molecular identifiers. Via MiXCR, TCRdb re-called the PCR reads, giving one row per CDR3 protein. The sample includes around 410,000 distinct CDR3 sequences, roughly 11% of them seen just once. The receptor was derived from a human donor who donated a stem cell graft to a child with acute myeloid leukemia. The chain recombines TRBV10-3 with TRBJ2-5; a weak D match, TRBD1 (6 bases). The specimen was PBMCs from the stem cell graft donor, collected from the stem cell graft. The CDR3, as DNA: TGTGCCATCAGTGAACAGGGCAGTTTTGAGACCCAGTACTTC. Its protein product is CAISEQGSFETQYF.